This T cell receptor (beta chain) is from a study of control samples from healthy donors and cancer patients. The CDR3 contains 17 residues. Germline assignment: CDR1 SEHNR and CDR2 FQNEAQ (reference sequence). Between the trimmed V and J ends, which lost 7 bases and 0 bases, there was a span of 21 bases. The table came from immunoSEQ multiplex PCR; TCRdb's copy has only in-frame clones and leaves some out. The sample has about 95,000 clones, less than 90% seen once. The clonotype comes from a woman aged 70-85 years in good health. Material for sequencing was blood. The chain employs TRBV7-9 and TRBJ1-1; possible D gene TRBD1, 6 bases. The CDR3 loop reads CASNQYGGATVNTEAFF. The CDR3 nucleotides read TGTGCCAGCAACCAATACGGGGGCGCGACGGTGAACACTGAAGCTTTCTTT.